Listed here are 27 T cell receptor beta chains from one sample, sequenced in a study of T cell responses to AZD1222 COVID-19 vaccine. Some clones are missing from TCRdb's copy, which holds only in-frame ones; the method was immunoSEQ multiplex PCR. The sample contains some 170,000 clones, 85% to 90% of which appear only once. Sample: peripheral blood, taken 28 days after the second dose of the MenACWY control vaccine. The receptors derive from an adult who received the MenACWY meningococcal vaccine as a control.

This clone has just one count. The chain links TRBV6-6 to TRBJ2-7, with 8 bases identical to TRBD1. The CDR3 sequence is 15 residues long. Trimming took 6 bases from V and 2 from J; bases not matched to a gene: 9. Germline lookup yields CDR1 MNHNY and CDR2 SVGAGI (reference sequence). CDR3 sequence: CASRRRGTGAYEQYF. The CDR3 DNA reads TGTGCCAGCAGGCGCCGAGGGACAGGAGCCTACGAGCAGTACTTC.

This chain links TRBV5-1 with TRBJ1-1, with a possible D match to TRBD1 (5 bases). Germline loops: CDR1 SGHRS, CDR2 YFSETQ. The CDR3 is made up of 14 amino acids. V shed 0 bases and J shed 1 base, with 7 bases lying between them. This CDR3 is CASSLGGPNTEAFF. The CDR3 bases are TGCGCCAGCAGCTTGGGGGGACCGAACACTGAAGCTTTCTTT.

The V call is TRBV7-2, the J call TRBJ2-7; D is ambiguous. Trimming stripped 1 base from V and 0 bases from J, with 10 bases between. Per germline, CDR1 SGHTA and CDR2 FQGNSA. The CDR3 sequence is 15 residues long. CDR3 residues: CASSLDQLSSYEQYF. CDR3 nucleotides: TGTGCCAGCAGCTTAGATCAGTTGAGCTCCTACGAGCAGTACTTC.

V and J are TRBV7-2 and TRBJ2-7, with a possible D match to TRBD1 (6 bases). CDR3 length: 11 residues. Germline V gene data show CDR1 as SGHTA and CDR2 as FQGNSA. V lost 10 bases and J lost 5, with 12 bases in between. CDR3 in amino acids: CAIPRGHEQYF. The CDR3 DNA sequence: TGTGCCATCCCCAGGGGCCACGAGCAGTACTTC. Full variable domain (missing parts from reference TRBV7-2 and TRBJ2-7): GAGVSQSPSNKVTEKGKDVELRCDPISGHTALYWYRQSLGQGLEFLIYFQGNSAPDKSGLPSDRFSAERTGGSVSTLTIQRTQQEDSAVYLCAIPRGHEQYFGPGTRLTVT.

The chain links TRBV30 to TRBJ1-3; no definite D call. This CDR3 is 13 amino acids long. V gave up 0 bases and J gave up 4 bases, with 7 bases separating them. Germline V CDR1 and CDR2: GTSNPN, SVGIG (reference sequence). The CDR3 is CAWSVTGGNTIYF. CDR3 nucleotides: TGTGCCTGGAGTGTAACCGGAGGAAACACCATATATTTT. The full variable domain, in which reference TRBV30 and TRBJ1-3 provide the parts outside the CDR3, is SQTIHQWPATLVQPVGSPLSLECTVEGTSNPNLYWYRQAAGRGLQLLFYSVGIGQISSEVPQNLSASRPQDRQFILSSKKLLLSDSGFYLCAWSVTGGNTIYFGEGSWLTVV.

Concerning this clone itself: A much bigger clone sits one base away, suggesting this may be a read error. The J gene is TRBJ1-3, the V gene TRBV9; TRBD1 might be the D (5 bases). The CDR3 sequence is 15 residues long. Trimming pared 3 bases from V and 3 bases from J, leaving 13 bases between. CDR1 is SGDLS, CDR2 YYNGEE, per germline. CDR3 DNA sequence: TGTGCCAGCAGCGGGCGAGCAGGGAGTGGAAACACCATATATTTT. Translation: CASSGRAGSGNTIYF.

The chain joins TRBV2 to TRBJ2-3, with TRBD2 identical over 9 bases. V shed 7 bases, J shed 4 bases, and the junction held 9 bases outside the gene matches. Germline V gene lookup returns CDR1 SNHLY and CDR2 FYNNEI. This CDR3 comprises 15 residues. The CDR3 bases are TGTGCCAGCATCCTTGCGGGAGGGTGGGCAGATACGCAGTATTTT. It encodes CASILAGGWADTQYF.

The chain employs TRBV28 and TRBJ2-4, with D possibly TRBD1 on 5 matching bases. The germline V gene encodes CDR1 MDHEN and CDR2 SYDVKM. The CDR3 spans 14 residues. Trimming pared 5 bases from V and 0 bases from J, leaving 8 bases between. The DNA for the CDR3 is TGTGCCAGCAGTGGGGCTAGAGCCAAAAACATTCAGTACTTC. It translates to CASSGARAKNIQYF.

V is TRBV30 and J is TRBJ2-7; D uncertain. Germline V lookup: CDR1 GTSNPN, CDR2 SVGIG (reference sequence). The ends were cut back, 3 bases at V and 0 bases at J, with 9 bases in the middle. The CDR3 is made up of 13 amino acids. Written as DNA, the CDR3 is TGTGCCTGGAGGGAGTCCATCTCCTACGAGCAGTACTTC. Translated: CAWRESISYEQYF.

This clone was recorded a few times. Other DNA sequences in the same sample also yield this CDR3. The chain carries TRBV27 and TRBJ2-5; D gene uncertain. The CDR3 is 13 residues long. The V end lost 5 bases, the J end lost 0 bases, and 7 bases lay between the germline ends. The germline gives CDR1 MNHEY, CDR2 SMNVEV (reference sequence). Here the CDR3 DNA reads TGTGCCAGCAGTGAAGGGTACCAAGAGACCCAGTACTTC. This sequence encodes CASSEGYQETQYF.

The chain has TRBV7-2 and TRBJ2-7; 8 bases align to TRBD1. The CDR3 is made up of 14 amino acids. After removal of 8 bases from V and 0 bases from J, the junction contained 6 bases not matched to a gene. Germline V gene data show CDR1 as SGHTA and CDR2 as FQGNSA. The CDR3 sequence is CASSRQGSSYEQYF. The CDR3 DNA follows: TGTGCCAGCTCCCGACAGGGGAGCTCCTACGAGCAGTACTTC.

The chain joins TRBV9 to TRBJ1-2; D not certain. The germline V gene encodes CDR1 SGDLS and CDR2 YYNGEE. The CDR3 is 13 residues long. The V gene lost 0 bases and the J gene lost 6 bases, with 9 bases spanning the gap. The CDR3 DNA sequence: TGTGCCAGCAGCGTAGCCTCGGGTGATGGCTACACCTTC. Translating it yields CASSVASGDGYTF.

This chain joins TRBV2 and TRBJ1-4, with a possible D match to TRBD1 (5 bases). The V end lost 3 bases, the J end lost 6 bases, and 11 bases lay between the germline ends. The CDR3 is 14 residues long. Germline values: CDR1 SNHLY, CDR2 FYNNEI. In DNA, the CDR3 is TGTGCCAGCAGTGACAGCAGGGCGGATGAAAAACTGTTTTTT. It yields the protein CASSDSRADEKLFF. The full variable domain, its missing parts supplied by reference TRBV2 and TRBJ1-4, is EPEVTQTPSHQVTQMGQEVILRCVPISNHLYFYWYRQILGQKVEFLVSFYNNEISEKSEIFDDQFSVERPDGSNFTLKIRSTKLEDSAMYFCASSDSRADEKLFFGSGTQLSVL.

The V call is TRBV5-1, the J call TRBJ2-7; D call uncertain. Per germline, CDR1 SGHRS and CDR2 YFSETQ. V was clipped by 6 bases and J by 5 bases, with 18 bases between them. The CDR3 consists of 14 residues. CDR3 amino acids: CASKVEERTDEQYF. CDR3 coding DNA: TGCGCCAGCAAGGTCGAGGAGAGGACCGACGAGCAGTACTTC.

The rearrangement joins TRBV7-9 to TRBJ1-3; D gene unclear. The CDR3 covers 14 residues. Trimming left V 1 base short and J 7 bases short, with 11 bases between. Germline V gene sequence: CDR1 SEHNR, CDR2 FQNEAQ (reference sequence). CDR3 in DNA: TGTGCCAGCAGCTTAGGGGAGATTGGGAACACCATATATTTT. Translating gives CASSLGEIGNTIYF.

The chain combines TRBV4-3 with TRBJ2-7; 9 bases map to TRBD1. The V segment lost 2 bases and the J segment 2 bases; nucleotides outside the gene matches: 1. This CDR3 contains 14 residues. Germline V gene data show CDR1 as LGHNA and CDR2 as YSLEER. Written as DNA, the CDR3 is TGCGCCAGCAGCCAAAGGACAGGGGCCTACGAGCAGTACTTC. Translating it yields CASSQRTGAYEQYF.

The V gene is TRBV11-3, the J gene TRBJ2-1; weak D call: TRBD2 (5 bases). This CDR3 has 13 amino acids. The V and J ends lost 5 bases and 9 bases respectively, with 14 bases between them. In germline, CDR1 is SGHNT, CDR2 YENEEA. The CDR3 loop reads CASSPMSEGEQFF. CDR3 DNA: TGTGCCAGCAGCCCTATGTCTGAGGGTGAGCAGTTCTTC.

The CDR3 here is CAAARKAYSNQPQHF. For the CDR3, the DNA is TGTGCCGCAGCACGTAAAGCATATAGCAATCAGCCCCAGCATTTT. The J gene is TRBJ1-5, the V gene TRBV28; D remains unclear. This CDR3 contains 15 residues. Germline-derived CDR1 and CDR2 are MDHEN and SYDVKM. Trimming stripped 11 bases from V and 0 bases from J, with 17 bases between.

J is TRBJ1-6 and V is TRBV30; D is unclear. CDR3 size: 12 residues. Trimming took off 2 bases at V and 8 bases at J, with 7 bases between the two ends. In germline, CDR1 is GTSNPN, CDR2 SVGIG (reference sequence). Here the CDR3 reads CAWSLGDSPLHF. The CDR3 region has the DNA TGTGCCTGGAGTCTGGGTGATTCACCCCTCCACTTT.

The V and J genes are TRBV9 and TRBJ2-5; weak D call: TRBD1 (5 bases). The V end lost 0 bases, the J end lost 5 bases, and 14 bases lay between the germline ends. This CDR3 region has 15 residues. Germline CDR1 and CDR2: SGDLS and YYNGEE. In nucleotides, the CDR3 is TGTGCCAGCAGCGTAGACGGCAGGGATGCGGAGACCCAGTACTTC. As protein: CASSVDGRDAETQYF. Combining the CDR3 with reference TRBV9 and TRBJ2-5 gives the whole variable domain DSGVTQTPKHLITATGQRVTLRCSPRSGDLSVYWYQQSLDQGLQFLIQYYNGEERAKGNILERFSAQQFPDLHSELNLSSLELGDSALYFCASSVDGRDAETQYFGPGTRLLVL.

This clone was picked up one time. This chain links TRBV28 with TRBJ1-2; possibly TRBD1 for D (5 bases). The germline CDR1 and CDR2 sequences are MDHEN and SYDVKM. Trimming took 7 bases from V and 3 from J, leaving 12 bases between them. This CDR3 is 13 amino acids long. DNA of the CDR3: TGTGCCAGCAAGGCAGGGCCCGACTATGGCTACACCTTC. It codes for CASKAGPDYGYTF.

The J gene is TRBJ1-1, the V gene TRBV6-1; D is perhaps TRBD1 (5 bases). V gave up 3 bases and J gave up 3 bases, with 11 bases separating them. The CDR3 runs 14 residues. Germline assignment: CDR1 MNHNS and CDR2 SASEGT. The CDR3 here is CASSDPWGDTEAFF. In DNA form, the CDR3 reads TGTGCCAGCAGTGACCCCTGGGGGGACACTGAAGCTTTCTTT.

The rearrangement links TRBV12-2 to TRBJ2-7; the table calls TRBD1, which could not be checked here. TRBV12-2 is flagged as a pseudogene. CDR3 length: 15 amino acids. CDR3 in DNA: TGTGCAAGTCGCCCACATGCGACAGGGCACTACGAGCAGTACTTC. It is translated as CASRPHATGHYEQYF.

The table lists this clone with a few counts. V gene TRBV5-1 combines with J gene TRBJ2-5; perhaps TRBD2 as D (7 bases). CDR1 is SGHRS, CDR2 YFSETQ, per germline. This CDR3 region has 16 residues. V was cut by 7 bases and J by 4 bases, with 23 bases left in between. CDR3 sequence (DNA): TGCGCCAGCCGACCCGGGGGTGGCGGGGGCAGAGAGACCCAGTACTTC. As protein: CASRPGGGGGRETQYF. The full variable domain, with the rest looked up from reference TRBV5-1 and TRBJ2-5, is KAGVTQTPRYLIKTRGQQVTLSCSPISGHRSVSWYQQTPGQGLQFLFEYFSETQRNKGNFPGRFSGRQFSNSRSEMNVSTLELGDSALYLCASRPGGGGGRETQYFGPGTRLLVL.

The V gene is TRBV20-1, the J gene TRBJ2-4; possible D gene TRBD2, 5 bases. Trimming removed 1 base at V and 7 bases at J, with 5 bases between. Germline loops: CDR1 DFQATT, CDR2 SNEGSKA (reference sequence). The CDR3 totals 11 residues. The CDR3 region has the DNA TGCAGTGCTAGAGGAGGGAACATTCAGTACTTC. This gives the protein CSARGGNIQYF.

The J gene is TRBJ1-4, the V gene TRBV29-1, with D possibly being TRBD1 (6 bases). Per germline, CDR1 SQVTM and CDR2 ANQGSEA. The CDR3 sequence is 12 residues long. Trimming removed 6 bases from V and 5 bases from J, with 10 bases in between. CDR3 DNA sequence: TGCAGCGTGCTGCAGGGGAATGAAAAACTGTTTTTT. Translating gives CSVLQGNEKLFF.

V gene TRBV7-9 combines with J gene TRBJ1-2, with 8 nucleotides matching TRBD1. In germline, CDR1 is SEHNR, CDR2 FQNEAQ (reference sequence). The CDR3 runs to 14 residues. Trimming removed 2 bases from V and 6 bases from J; junction bases left unmatched: 5. DNA of the CDR3: TGTGCCAGCAGCTTATCAGGGGGCCCAGATGGCTACACCTTC. It is translated as CASSLSGGPDGYTF.